This T cell receptor (beta chain) was identified during a study of CXCR3-negative and CXCR3-positive naive CD8 T cells. From germline, CDR1 is SGHRS and CDR2 YFSETQ. CDR3 length equals 16 residues. Study-wide points: Naive cells with CXCR3 showed TRB CDR3s that were more hydrophobic than those in CXCR3-negative naive cells. TRBV-TRBJ usage was similar across naive CXCR3 subsets but distinct in memory cells. Once cells were cryopreserved, CXCR3 expression went down partly, and most assays used fresh PBMCs.

UMI-tagged TRB cDNA libraries were built via 5' RACE. Using the 5' RACE reads, TCRdb records one entry per CDR3 protein without DNA. The sample's table shows about 120,000 distinct CDR3 sequences. Of note for this clonotype: As yet, its antigen is unknown.

This sequence was found in a human donor in good health. Some clones in this sample may be carry-over from other donors' samples. Sequencing was performed on naive CXCR3- CD8+ T cells from blood. The subset: CD45RO-CCR7+CD27+CD95- naive CD8+ T cells lacking CXCR3 (TNR3-). The chain links TRBV5-1 to TRBJ2-1; there is no DNA to check the TCRdb D call of TRBD2. The CDR3 reads CASSPLTNGQNNEQFF.